The 18 T cell receptor beta chains given below trace back to one sample, sequenced in a study of identical twins. TCRdb redid the calling of the 5' RACE reads with MiXCR, one entry per CDR3 protein. The table has about 340,000 distinct CDR3 sequences, roughly an eighth seen once. These same data were also listed under a study on yellow fever vaccine responses in identical twins.

The sequencing input was CD8+ T cells sorted from blood. The receptors here all came from a woman aged 18 to 35 in good health.

This clonotype has only a few counts. The CDR3 region is CAISEPGVVYNEQFF. In nucleotides, the CDR3 is TGTGCCATCAGTGAACCGGGGGTGGTCTACAATGAGCAGTTCTTC. The chain carries TRBV10-3 and TRBJ2-1, with D possibly matching TRBD2 (6 bases). Looked up from germline, CDR1 is ENHRY and CDR2 is SYGVKD. Trimming stripped 3 bases from V and 3 bases from J, with 12 bases between. There are 15 residues in the CDR3.

The chain is built from TRBV12-3 or TRBV12-4 and TRBJ2-7; 7 nucleotides line up with TRBD1. The CDR3 runs to 17 residues. J was trimmed by 2 bases and V by 5 bases; bases with no gene match: 15. CDR3 DNA sequence: TGTGCCAGCAGTATCCCCACCCGTTCAGGGGGAACCTACGAGCAGTACTTC. Protein sequence: CASSIPTRSGGTYEQYF.

The chain carries TRBV19 and TRBJ2-1; 10 nucleotides line up with TRBD2. The CDR3 length is 16 residues. Per the germline V gene, CDR1 is LNHDA and CDR2 is SQIVND (reference sequence). V shed 4 bases and J 3 bases; nucleotides not matched to a gene: 6. This CDR3 is CASSTWTSGLYNEQFF. CDR3 sequence (DNA): TGTGCCAGTAGTACCTGGACTAGCGGTCTCTACAATGAGCAGTTCTTC.

J is TRBJ2-7 and V is TRBV7-7; the D gene could be TRBD1 or TRBD2 (5 bases each). Trimming left V 0 bases short and J 9 bases short, with 15 bases between. In germline, CDR1 is SSHAT, CDR2 FNYEAQ (reference sequence). This CDR3 spans 14 amino acids. The CDR3 nucleotides read TGTGCCAGCAGCTTAGCGCGGGCAGGGCTAGGGCAGTACTTC. Its translation: CASSLARAGLGQYF.

The chain is built from TRBV27 and TRBJ2-5; TRBD1 matches 7 bases. Germline trimming cut 1 base from V and 1 base from J; bases unmatched to any gene: 3. The CDR3 sequence is 15 residues long. CDR1 and CDR2 (germline): MNHEY, SMNVEV (reference sequence). The DNA for the CDR3 is TGTGCCAGCAGTTTATGGCCAGGGGGCCAAGAGACCCAGTACTTC. As protein: CASSLWPGGQETQYF.

The J gene is TRBJ1-4, the V gene TRBV7-9; D gene ambiguous. CDR1 SEHNR and CDR2 FQNEAQ come from the germline V gene (reference sequence). V was shortened by 3 bases and J by 6 bases, with 8 bases between the two germline ends. The CDR3 sequence is 13 residues long. CDR3 sequence: CASSFSQDEKLFF. The DNA of the CDR3 is TGTGCCAGCAGCTTTAGCCAAGATGAAAAACTGTTTTTT.

This clonotype has a handful of counts. This chain joins TRBV4-1 and TRBJ1-1; D possibly corresponds to TRBD1 (5 bases). There are 14 residues in the CDR3. V was clipped by 4 bases and J by 7 bases, with 16 bases between them. Germline-derived CDR1 and CDR2 are MGHRA and YSYEKL. The CDR3 sequence: CASSLNSDRNEAFF. CDR3 DNA: TGCGCCAGCAGCCTGAACTCCGACAGAAATGAAGCTTTCTTT.

The chain joins TRBV7-6 to TRBJ2-7; D unclear. Per the germline V gene, CDR1 is SGHVS and CDR2 is FNYEAQ. Trimming removed 0 bases at V and 4 bases at J, with 7 bases between. The CDR3 is 13 amino acids. CDR3 loop: CASSLAPPYEQYV. DNA of the CDR3: TGTGCCAGCAGCTTAGCCCCCCCGTACGAGCAGTACGTC.

A few counts support this clonotype. DNA for the CDR3: TGTGCCAGTAGTAATGGGACTGAAGCTGGGTTGCTGAAGCTGGGCTCCTTGAACACTGAAGCTTTCTTT. This encodes CASSNGTEAGLLKLGSLNTEAFF. The chain employs TRBV19 and TRBJ1-1; D is possibly TRBD1 (5 bases). V was clipped by 4 bases and J by 0 bases, with 36 bases between them. The CDR3 is 23 amino acids. Germline-derived CDR1 and CDR2 are LNHDA and SQIVND (reference sequence).

In this sample, this clonotype turned up a few times. The genes are TRBV7-8 and TRBJ2-3; the match to TRBD1 covers 8 bases. CDR1 and CDR2 from the germline V gene are SGHVS and FQNEAQ. The CDR3 spans 15 residues. V trimming: 5 bases; J trimming: 5 bases; junction bases outside the gene matches: 9. The CDR3 region has the DNA TGTGCCAGCAGCCCTGGACAGGGTTTGGGAGATACGCAGTATTTT. Translated: CASSPGQGLGDTQYF.

This clonotype has more than one count but fewer than ten. V usage is TRBV10-2 and J usage is TRBJ2-7; D might be TRBD1 (5 bases). The CDR3 is 13 residues long. Per the germline V gene, CDR1 is WSHSY and CDR2 is SAAADI. Trimming left V 6 bases short and J 3 bases short, with 12 bases between. The CDR3 nucleotides are TGCGCCAGCAGGGAGCAAGGGGTCTACGAGCAGTACTTC. This encodes CASREQGVYEQYF.

The chain recombines TRBV12-3 or TRBV12-4 with TRBJ2-7, with 8 bases that match TRBD2. The CDR3 extends over 14 amino acids. V lost 4 bases, J lost 2 bases, and 4 bases stayed unmatched. The CDR3 DNA is TGTGCCAGCAGTTCCGCGGGACTAGCCTACGAGCAGTACTTC. As protein: CASSSAGLAYEQYF.

This clonotype was found a few times. The chain has TRBV9 and TRBJ2-1, with D possibly matching TRBD2 (6 bases). CDR3 length: 16 residues. Trimming removed 0 bases from V and 5 bases from J, with 15 bases in between. The germline V gene encodes CDR1 SGDLS and CDR2 YYNGEE. CDR3 coding DNA: TGTGCCAGCAGCGTAGTTGGGGGGAGGATTGACAATGAGCAGTTCTTC. Its protein is CASSVVGGRIDNEQFF. Based on the CDR3 plus reference TRBV9 and TRBJ2-1, the full variable domain is DSGVTQTPKHLITATGQRVTLRCSPRSGDLSVYWYQQSLDQGLQFLIQYYNGEERAKGNILERFSAQQFPDLHSELNLSSLELGDSALYFCASSVVGGRIDNEQFFGPGTRLTVL.

The V gene is TRBV12-3 or TRBV12-4, the J gene TRBJ2-3; 10 bases align to TRBD2. With 1 base clipped from V and 8 bases from J, the junction kept 9 bases outside the gene matches. CDR3 length: 16 amino acids. The CDR3 DNA follows: TGTGCCAGCAGTTTAGGGCTAGCGGGAGTAGGGGGTACGCAGTATTTT. This sequence encodes CASSLGLAGVGGTQYF.

This clonotype has just a few counts. V gene TRBV7-3 combines with J gene TRBJ2-1; no definite D call. Trimming left V 5 bases short and J 0 bases short, with 26 bases between. The germline gives CDR1 SGHTA, CDR2 FQGTGA. This CDR3 comprises 20 residues. CDR3 residues: CASSINNGPGRESSYNEQFF. For the CDR3, the DNA is TGTGCCAGCAGCATAAATAACGGGCCAGGTAGGGAAAGCTCCTACAATGAGCAGTTCTTC. The complete variable domain, with remaining parts taken from reference TRBV7-3 and TRBJ2-1, reads GAGVSQTPSNKVTEKGKYVELRCDPISGHTALYWYRQSLGQGPEFLIYFQGTGAADDSGLPNDRFFAVRPEGSVSTLKIQRTERGDSAVYLCASSINNGPGRESSYNEQFFGPGTRLTVL.

This clonotype was detected ten times or more. The chain employs TRBV2 and TRBJ2-5; D may be TRBD1 (5 bases). Germline CDR1 and CDR2: SNHLY and FYNNEI. The CDR3 consists of 15 residues. V gave up 6 bases and J gave up 5 bases, with 19 bases separating them. CDR3 loop: CASRDIHTLLETQYF. The CDR3 DNA reads TGTGCCAGCAGGGACATACATACATTGTTGGAGACCCAGTACTTC.

In this sample, this clonotype turned up a few times. CDR3 DNA sequence: TGTGCCAGCAGTTCAGCGGGAGGGTCCTACAATGAGCAGTTCTTC. Translating gives CASSSAGGSYNEQFF. The rearrangement uses TRBV12-3 or TRBV12-4 and TRBJ2-1; 10 positions match TRBD2. The CDR3 covers 15 residues. V lost 4 bases, J lost 1 base, and 1 base stayed unmatched.

This clonotype was seen only a few times. The CDR3 nucleotides read TGTGCCAGCAGTTTGGTCGGTCCCACTGGGGCCAACGTCCTGACTTTC. This gives the protein CASSLVGPTGANVLTF. V usage is TRBV2 and J usage is TRBJ2-6; D gene ambiguous. The V end was cut by 5 bases, the J end by 2 bases, with 13 bases between. This CDR3 contains 16 residues. Germline V gene sequence: CDR1 SNHLY, CDR2 FYNNEI.